This TCR beta chain was retrieved from a study of shared clonotypes between healthy human individuals. Study details: Per donor, CD8 memory used one plate, CD8 naive used two, CD4 memory used three and CD4 naive used three. Study-wide points: Compared with clonotypes that all four donors shared, non-shared clonotypes had lower generation probabilities. The study generally estimated greater richness for naive than memory subsets.

About this clone itself: Its antigen is not identified.

The assay was immunoSEQ multiplex PCR, and TCRdb's table has in-frame clones only and misses some. Seen here are 1,500,000 or so clones, just under 99% observed once, and the top ten hold over 0.3%. The CDR3 is made up of 13 amino acids. Trimming at V came to 11 bases and at J to 5 bases, leaving 10 bases not matched to a gene. CDR1 is SNHLY, CDR2 FYNNEI, per germline. It was into CD45RA+ naive and CD45RA-negative memory subsets that the CD4+ cells were split. Sequencing was carried out using naive CD4+ T cells sorted from blood. Documented subset: CD45RA+ positively selected. The clonotype originates from a man under 40 in good health. This rearrangement joins TRBV2 to TRBJ2-7; the match to TRBD2 covers 9 bases. DNA for the CDR3: TGTGCCGGAAGGACTAGCGAGTTCAACGAGCAGTACTTC. It encodes CAGRTSEFNEQYF.